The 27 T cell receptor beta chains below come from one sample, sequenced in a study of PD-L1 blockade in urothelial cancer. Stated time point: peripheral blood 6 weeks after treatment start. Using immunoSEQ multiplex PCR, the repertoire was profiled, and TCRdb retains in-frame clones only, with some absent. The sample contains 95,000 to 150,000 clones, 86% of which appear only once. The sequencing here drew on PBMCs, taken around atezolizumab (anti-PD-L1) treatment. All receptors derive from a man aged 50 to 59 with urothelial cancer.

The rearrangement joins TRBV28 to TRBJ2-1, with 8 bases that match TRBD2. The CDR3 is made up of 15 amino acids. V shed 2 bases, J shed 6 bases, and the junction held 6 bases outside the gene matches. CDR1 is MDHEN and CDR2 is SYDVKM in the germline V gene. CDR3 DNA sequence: TGTGCCAGCAGTTTAATAGCGGGAAAAGGCAATGAGCAGTTCTTC. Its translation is CASSLIAGKGNEQFF.

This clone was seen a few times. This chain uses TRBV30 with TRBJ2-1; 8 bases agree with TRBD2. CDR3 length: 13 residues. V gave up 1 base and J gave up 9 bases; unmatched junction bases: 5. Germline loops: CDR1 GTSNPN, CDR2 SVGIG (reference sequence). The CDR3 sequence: CAWSGVAGIEQFF. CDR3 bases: TGTGCCTGGAGTGGAGTAGCGGGAATTGAGCAGTTCTTC.

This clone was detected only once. CDR3 in amino acids: CASSHTGNYEQYF. The CDR3 nucleotides read TGTGCCAGCTCTCACACCGGGAACTACGAGCAGTACTTC. The chain couples TRBV6-5 to TRBJ2-7; maybe TRBD2 (5 bases). Trimming cost V 8 bases and J 3 bases, with 14 bases left between them. This CDR3 has 13 residues. The germline CDR1 and CDR2 sequences are MNHEY and SVGAGI.

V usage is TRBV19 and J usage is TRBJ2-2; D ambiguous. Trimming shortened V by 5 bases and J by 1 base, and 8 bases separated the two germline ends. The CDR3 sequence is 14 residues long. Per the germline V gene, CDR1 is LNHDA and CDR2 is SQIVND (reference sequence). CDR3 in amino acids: CASSVGLNTGELFF. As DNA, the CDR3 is TGTGCCAGTAGTGTCGGTTTGAACACCGGGGAGCTGTTTTTT.

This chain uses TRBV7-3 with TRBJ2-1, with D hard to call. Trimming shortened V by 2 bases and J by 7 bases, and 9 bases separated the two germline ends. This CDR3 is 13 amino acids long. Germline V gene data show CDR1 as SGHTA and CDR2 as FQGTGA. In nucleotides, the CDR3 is TGTGCCAGCAGCTTACTAGGAAAGAATGAGCAGTTCTTC. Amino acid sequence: CASSLLGKNEQFF.

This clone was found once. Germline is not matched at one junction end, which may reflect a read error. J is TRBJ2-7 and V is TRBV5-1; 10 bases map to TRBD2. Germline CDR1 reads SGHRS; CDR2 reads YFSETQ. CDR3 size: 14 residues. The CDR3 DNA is TGCGCCAGCAGCTCTAGCGGGAGCCCAGCCGAGAAGTACTTC. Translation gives CASSSSGSPAEKYF. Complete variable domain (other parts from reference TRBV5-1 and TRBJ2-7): KAGVTQTPRYLIKTRGQQVTLSCSPISGHRSVSWYQQTPGQGLQFLFEYFSETQRNKGNFPGRFSGRQFSNSRSEMNVSTLELGDSALYLCASSSSGSPAEKYFGPGTRLTVT.

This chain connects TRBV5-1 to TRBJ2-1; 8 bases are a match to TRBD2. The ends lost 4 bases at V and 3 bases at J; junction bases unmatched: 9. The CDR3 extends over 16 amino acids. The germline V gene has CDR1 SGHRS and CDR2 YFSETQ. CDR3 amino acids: CASSEGLAEHYNEQFF. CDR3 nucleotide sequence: TGCGCCAGCAGCGAAGGACTAGCCGAACACTACAATGAGCAGTTCTTC.

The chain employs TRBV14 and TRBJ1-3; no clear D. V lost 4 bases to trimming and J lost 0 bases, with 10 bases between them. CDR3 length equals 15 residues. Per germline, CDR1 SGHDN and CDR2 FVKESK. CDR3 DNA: TGTGCCAGCAGCCGAGACCGTCTCTCTGGAAACACCATATATTTT. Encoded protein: CASSRDRLSGNTIYF.

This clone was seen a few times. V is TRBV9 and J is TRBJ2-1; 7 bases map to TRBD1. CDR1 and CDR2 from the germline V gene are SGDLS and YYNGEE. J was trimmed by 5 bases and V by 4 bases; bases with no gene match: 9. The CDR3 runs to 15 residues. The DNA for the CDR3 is TGTGCCAGCAGCCTGGATGGACAGGCCAACAATGAGCAGTTCTTC. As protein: CASSLDGQANNEQFF.

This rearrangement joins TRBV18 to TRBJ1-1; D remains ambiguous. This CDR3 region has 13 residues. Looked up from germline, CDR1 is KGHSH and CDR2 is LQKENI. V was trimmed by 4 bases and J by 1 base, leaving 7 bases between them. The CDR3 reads CASSQQQNTEAFF. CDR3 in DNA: TGTGCCAGCTCACAACAGCAGAACACTGAAGCTTTCTTT.

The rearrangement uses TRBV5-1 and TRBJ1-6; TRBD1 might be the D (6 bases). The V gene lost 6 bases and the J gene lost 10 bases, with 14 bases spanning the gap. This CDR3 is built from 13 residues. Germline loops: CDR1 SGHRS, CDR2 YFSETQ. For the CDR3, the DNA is TGCGCCAGCACCGCAGGGGTGGGGTCACCCCTCCACTTT. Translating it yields CASTAGVGSPLHF.

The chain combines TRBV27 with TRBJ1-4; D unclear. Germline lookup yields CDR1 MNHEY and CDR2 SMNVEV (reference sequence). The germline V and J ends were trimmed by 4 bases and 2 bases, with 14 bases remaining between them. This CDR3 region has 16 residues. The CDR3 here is CASSYLISGTNEKLFF. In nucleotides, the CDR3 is TGTGCCAGCAGTTACCTAATCAGCGGTACTAATGAAAAACTGTTTTTT.

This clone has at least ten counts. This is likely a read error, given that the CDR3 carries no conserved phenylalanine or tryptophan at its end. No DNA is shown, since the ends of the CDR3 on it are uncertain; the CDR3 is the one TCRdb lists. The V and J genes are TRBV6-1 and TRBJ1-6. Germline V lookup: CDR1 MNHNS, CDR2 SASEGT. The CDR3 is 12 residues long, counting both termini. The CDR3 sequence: CASSDPAGDSTL.

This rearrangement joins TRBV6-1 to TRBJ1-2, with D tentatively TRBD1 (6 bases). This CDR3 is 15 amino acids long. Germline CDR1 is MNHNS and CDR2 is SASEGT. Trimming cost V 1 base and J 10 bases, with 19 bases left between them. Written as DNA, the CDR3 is TGTGCCAGCAGTGAAGGTGGGGGCGCAAAAGCCTCCTACACCTTC. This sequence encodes CASSEGGGAKASYTF.

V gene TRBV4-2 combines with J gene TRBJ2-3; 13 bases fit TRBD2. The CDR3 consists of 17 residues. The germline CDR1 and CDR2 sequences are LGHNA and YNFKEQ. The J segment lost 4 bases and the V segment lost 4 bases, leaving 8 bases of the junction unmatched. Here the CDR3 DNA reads TGTGCCAGCAGCCCGACGAGGACTAGCGGGAGTGCAGATACGCAGTATTTT. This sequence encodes CASSPTRTSGSADTQYF.

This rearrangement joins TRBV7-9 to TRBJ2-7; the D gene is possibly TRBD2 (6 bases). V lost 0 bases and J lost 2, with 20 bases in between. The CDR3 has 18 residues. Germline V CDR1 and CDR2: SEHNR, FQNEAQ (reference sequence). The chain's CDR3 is CASSLAGSGGTYTYEQYF. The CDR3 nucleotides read TGTGCCAGCAGCTTAGCGGGAAGCGGTGGGACTTATACCTACGAGCAGTACTTC.

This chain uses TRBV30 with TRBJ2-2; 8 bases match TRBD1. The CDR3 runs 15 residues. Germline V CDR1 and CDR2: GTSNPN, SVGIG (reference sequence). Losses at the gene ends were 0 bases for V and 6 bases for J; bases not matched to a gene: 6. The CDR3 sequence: CAWSVDRGRAGELFF. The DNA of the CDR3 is TGTGCCTGGAGTGTTGACAGGGGCAGAGCCGGGGAGCTGTTTTTT.

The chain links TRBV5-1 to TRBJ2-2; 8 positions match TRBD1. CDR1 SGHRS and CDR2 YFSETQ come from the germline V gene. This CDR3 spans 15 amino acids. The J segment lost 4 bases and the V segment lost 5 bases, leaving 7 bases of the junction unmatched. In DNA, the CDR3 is TGCGCCAGCAGGGCCTCCAGGGGGCCCACCGGGGAGCTGTTTTTT. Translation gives CASRASRGPTGELFF. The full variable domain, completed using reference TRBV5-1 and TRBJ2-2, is KAGVTQTPRYLIKTRGQQVTLSCSPISGHRSVSWYQQTPGQGLQFLFEYFSETQRNKGNFPGRFSGRQFSNSRSEMNVSTLELGDSALYLCASRASRGPTGELFFGEGSRLTVL.

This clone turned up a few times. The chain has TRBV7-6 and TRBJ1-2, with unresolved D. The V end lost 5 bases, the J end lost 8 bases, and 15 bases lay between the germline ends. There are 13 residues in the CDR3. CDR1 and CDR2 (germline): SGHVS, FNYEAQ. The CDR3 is CASSTEGDWGYTF. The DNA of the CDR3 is TGTGCCAGCAGCACCGAGGGAGATTGGGGCTACACCTTC.

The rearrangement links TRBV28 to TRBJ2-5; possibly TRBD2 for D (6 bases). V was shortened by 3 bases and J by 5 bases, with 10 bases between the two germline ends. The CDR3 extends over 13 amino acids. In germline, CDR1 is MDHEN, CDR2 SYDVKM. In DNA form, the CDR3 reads TGTGCCAGCAGTTTTGGGGGGTGGGAGACCCAGTACTTC. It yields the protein CASSFGGWETQYF. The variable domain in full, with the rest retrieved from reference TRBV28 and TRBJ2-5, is DVKVTQSSRYLVKRTGEKVFLECVQDMDHENMFWYRQDPGLGLRLIYFSYDVKMKEKGDIPEGYSVSREKKERFSLILESASTNQTSMYLCASSFGGWETQYFGPGTRLLVL.

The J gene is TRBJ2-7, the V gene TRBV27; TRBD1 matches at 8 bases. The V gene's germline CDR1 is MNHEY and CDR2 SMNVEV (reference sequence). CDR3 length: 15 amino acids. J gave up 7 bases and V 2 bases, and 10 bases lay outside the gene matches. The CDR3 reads CASSLGTGGSGEQYF. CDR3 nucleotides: TGTGCCAGCAGTTTAGGGACAGGAGGTTCGGGGGAGCAGTACTTC.

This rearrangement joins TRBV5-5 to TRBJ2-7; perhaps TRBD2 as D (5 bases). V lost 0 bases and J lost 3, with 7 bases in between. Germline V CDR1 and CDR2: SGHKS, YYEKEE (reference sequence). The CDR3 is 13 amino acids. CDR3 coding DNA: TGTGCCAGCAGCTTGGTAGGGAGCTACGAGCAGTACTTC. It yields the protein CASSLVGSYEQYF.

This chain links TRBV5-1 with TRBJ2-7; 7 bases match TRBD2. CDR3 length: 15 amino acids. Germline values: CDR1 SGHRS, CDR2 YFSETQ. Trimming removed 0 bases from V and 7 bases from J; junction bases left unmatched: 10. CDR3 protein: CASSLGGSNSGEQYF. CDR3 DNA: TGCGCCAGCAGCTTGGGCGGGAGTAATTCGGGAGAGCAGTACTTC.

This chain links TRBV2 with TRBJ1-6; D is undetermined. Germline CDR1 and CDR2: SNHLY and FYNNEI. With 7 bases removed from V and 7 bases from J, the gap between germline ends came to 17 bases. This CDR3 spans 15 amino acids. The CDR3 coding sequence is TGTGCCAGCACCTATAAAGAGGCCGTGAATTCACCCCTCCACTTT. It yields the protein CASTYKEAVNSPLHF.

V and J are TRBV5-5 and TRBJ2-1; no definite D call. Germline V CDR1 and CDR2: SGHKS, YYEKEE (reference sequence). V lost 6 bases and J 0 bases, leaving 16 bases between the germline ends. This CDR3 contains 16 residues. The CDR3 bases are TGTGCCAGCACACCCCATACACAAAGCTCCTACAATGAGCAGTTCTTC. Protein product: CASTPHTQSSYNEQFF.

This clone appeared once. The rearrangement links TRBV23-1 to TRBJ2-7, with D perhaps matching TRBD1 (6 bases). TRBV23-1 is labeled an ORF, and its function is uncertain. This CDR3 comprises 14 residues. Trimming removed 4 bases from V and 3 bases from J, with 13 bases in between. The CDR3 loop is CASSPRRDIYEQYF. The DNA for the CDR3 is TGCGCCAGCAGTCCCCGCCGGGACATCTACGAGCAGTACTTC.

The CDR3 nucleotides are TGCGCCAGCAGTGAGTATCCCTCCTTTCGGGACACTGAAGCTTTCTTT. It specifies CASSEYPSFRDTEAFF. The chain recombines TRBV10-2 with TRBJ1-1; D gene unclear. Germline V lookup: CDR1 WSHSY, CDR2 SAAADI. Trimming stripped 1 base from V and 3 bases from J, with 15 bases between. The CDR3 length is 16 residues.